Listed below are T cell receptor beta chains from one sample, sequenced in a study of tumor-infiltrating lymphocytes in primary liver carcinoma. TCRdb called the multiplex PCR reads again in MiXCR, with one record for every CDR3 protein. The sample yields fewer than 90,000 distinct CDR3 sequences, approximately 70% seen once. The sample consisted of liver tumor tissue from sampling region 1. Receptors were obtained from a man aged 35 to 55 with primary liver carcinoma and hepatitis B virus infection. Each CDR3 is given with its conserved first and last residue. A D gene is named only where the DNA matches it firmly. Some rows have no size entry. The others give once, few or many, or a class for an expanded clone.

D gene: TRBD1
V gene: TRBV4-2
J gene: TRBJ1-4
clone size: many
CDR3 DNA: TGTGCCAGCAGCCAAGATCGGACAGGGGGGAATGAAAAACTGTTTTTT
CDR3 protein: CASSQDRTGGNEKLFF

D gene: .
V gene: TRBV1
J gene: TRBJ2-5
clone size: many
CDR3 DNA: TGCACCAGCAGTCACGACATACAAGAGACCCAGTACTTC
CDR3 protein: CTSSHDIQETQYF

D gene: TRBD1
V gene: TRBV10-3
J gene: TRBJ2-7
clone size: .
CDR3 DNA: TGTGCCATCAGAGCCCTTGCCCCGGGACAGGGGTCCGGCGAGCAGTACTTC
CDR3 protein: CAIRALAPGQGSGEQYF

D gene: .
V gene: TRBV28
J gene: TRBJ1-5
clone size: .
CDR3 DNA: TGTGTCAGCAGTCCCCCACGGGCGGATCAGCCCCAGCATTTT
CDR3 protein: CVSSPPRADQPQHF

D gene: TRBD2
V gene: TRBV12-3/TRBV12-4
J gene: TRBJ2-1
clone size: .
CDR3 DNA: TGTGCTAGAAGTTTAGGACTAGCCTACAATGAGCAGTTCTTC
CDR3 protein: CARSLGLAYNEQFF

D gene: TRBD1
V gene: TRBV13
J gene: TRBJ2-7
clone size: once
CDR3 DNA: TGTGTCAACAGCTTAGGACAGGGTCAGTACTTC
CDR3 protein: CVNSLGQGQYF

D gene: .
V gene: TRBV4-1
J gene: TRBJ2-5
clone size: .
CDR3 DNA: TGCGCCAGCAGCGACGGAGGACCCATATACTTC
CDR3 protein: CASSDGGPIYF

D gene: TRBD2
V gene: TRBV11-2
J gene: TRBJ2-7
clone size: .
CDR3 DNA: TGTGATTGCAGCGCCACTAGCGGGAGTATCTACGAGCAGTACTTC
CDR3 protein: CDCSATSGSIYEQYF

D gene: TRBD1
V gene: TRBV11-2
J gene: TRBJ1-3
clone size: .
CDR3 DNA: TGTACCAGCTGCTACATAGGACAGGGGGCCACCATATATTTT
CDR3 protein: CTSCYIGQGATIYF

D gene: .
V gene: TRBV12-3/TRBV12-4
J gene: TRBJ2-7
clone size: .
CDR3 DNA: TGTGACAGCAGCAACAACTGCGAGCAGTACTTC
CDR3 protein: CDSSNNCEQYF

D gene: TRBD1
V gene: TRBV7-9
J gene: TRBJ1-2
clone size: many
CDR3 DNA: TGTGCCAGCAGCCCCGGGACAGGGGTTAGCTATGGCTACACCTTC
CDR3 protein: CASSPGTGVSYGYTF

D gene: .
V gene: TRBV29-1
J gene: TRBJ2-7
clone size: .
CDR3 DNA: TGCAACGTTCTCCGGGGCTACAGGGACGACCAGTACTTC
CDR3 protein: CNVLRGYRDDQYF

D gene: .
V gene: TRBV6-5
J gene: TRBJ1-5
clone size: .
CDR3 DNA: TGTCCCAGCAGTACTGGGACGAGGGAACAGCCCCATCATTTT
CDR3 protein: CPSSTGTREQPHHF

D gene: .
V gene: TRBV7-2
J gene: TRBJ1-4
clone size: .
CDR3 DNA: TGTGCCAGCAGTCCGGTGGTTATGGGGGAAAAACTGTTTTTT
CDR3 protein: CASSPVVMGEKLFF

D gene: .
V gene: TRBV12-3/TRBV12-4
J gene: TRBJ2-3
clone size: .
CDR3 DNA: TGTGCCAGTGGGACGACAGATACGCAGTATTTT
CDR3 protein: CASGTTDTQYF

D gene: TRBD1
V gene: TRBV29-1
J gene: TRBJ1-1
clone size: .
CDR3 DNA: TGCAGTCTTATCGGGACAGGGGGCGCCGTCACTGAAGCTTTCTTT
CDR3 protein: CSLIGTGGAVTEAFF

D gene: .
V gene: TRBV12-3/TRBV12-4
J gene: TRBJ2-7
clone size: .
CDR3 DNA: TGTACCAGCCGGCGGGATTTCTACGAGCAGTACTTC
CDR3 protein: CTSRRDFYEQYF

D gene: .
V gene: TRBV9
J gene: TRBJ2-1
clone size: few
CDR3 DNA: TGTGCCAGCAGCGAGACCCCCGGGGCAGGGAACTACAATGAGCAGTTCTTC
CDR3 protein: CASSETPGAGNYNEQFF

D gene: .
V gene: TRBV2
J gene: TRBJ2-7
clone size: .
CDR3 DNA: TGTGCCAGCAGTGAAGCAGGTACATCCTACGAGCAGTACTTC
CDR3 protein: CASSEAGTSYEQYF

D gene: .
V gene: TRBV29-1
J gene: TRBJ1-1
clone size: once
CDR3 DNA: TGCAGCGCTGAAGATCTAGTACGAAGCGAAGCTTTCTTT
CDR3 protein: CSAEDLVRSEAFF

D gene: .
V gene: TRBV20-1
J gene: TRBJ2-1
clone size: .
CDR3 DNA: TGCAGTGCTTATTGGGAGGTCGACAATGAGCAGTTCTTC
CDR3 protein: CSAYWEVDNEQFF

D gene: .
V gene: TRBV12-3/TRBV12-4
J gene: TRBJ1-1
clone size: .
CDR3 DNA: TGTGCCAGCAGTTTTTCGGCAGACATTGAGGCTTCCTTT
CDR3 protein: CASSFSADIEASF

D gene: .
V gene: TRBV4-2
J gene: TRBJ2-1
clone size: .
CDR3 DNA: TGTGCCAGCAGCCAATTGGAAGGGGCAGGCGATGAACAGTTCTTC
CDR3 protein: CASSQLEGAGDEQFF

D gene: TRBD2
V gene: TRBV4-1
J gene: TRBJ2-1
clone size: .
CDR3 DNA: TGCGCTAGCAGCCAAGATAGACTAGCGGGAGCCCATGGTCCGTTCTTC
CDR3 protein: CASSQDRLAGAHGPFF

D gene: .
V gene: TRBV13
J gene: TRBJ2-2
clone size: .
CDR3 DNA: TGTGCCAGCAGCTCCCAGGGACCGCTGCGAAGGCTGTTTTTT
CDR3 protein: CASSSQGPLRRLFF

D gene: .
V gene: TRBV6-4
J gene: TRBJ2-2
clone size: .
CDR3 DNA: TGTGTCAGCAGCCCCGGGCTAGTAGATACCGGGGAGCTGTTTTTT
CDR3 protein: CVSSPGLVDTGELFF

D gene: .
V gene: TRBV6-6
J gene: TRBJ1-5
clone size: .
CDR3 DNA: TGTGCCGTCAGGTCCGGAGTGAATAGCAGTCAGCCCCAGCATTTT
CDR3 protein: CAVRSGVNSSQPQHF

D gene: TRBD1
V gene: TRBV6-6
J gene: TRBJ2-3
clone size: .
CDR3 DNA: TGTGTCAGTAGTCTCTTTTTGGGACAGGGGACAGATACGCAATATTTT
CDR3 protein: CVSSLFLGQGTDTQYF

D gene: .
V gene: TRBV7-8
J gene: TRBJ2-2
clone size: .
CDR3 DNA: TGTGCCAACAGTTTCCGAAGGGGCGAGACCGGAGTAAGAAACACCCGGGAGCTGTTTTTT
CDR3 protein: CANSFRRGETGVRNTRELFF

D gene: .
V gene: TRBV11-2
J gene: TRBJ1-3
clone size: .
CDR3 DNA: TGTGCCAGTAGCTTATATAGCGCATCTGGAAACACCATATATTTT
CDR3 protein: CASSLYSASGNTIYF

D gene: .
V gene: TRBV6-1
J gene: TRBJ2-3
clone size: .
CDR3 DNA: TGTGCTAGCAGGAGGGGCGGGGGCACAGATACGCAGTATTTT
CDR3 protein: CASRRGGGTDTQYF

D gene: TRBD2
V gene: TRBV4-2
J gene: TRBJ2-7
clone size: .
CDR3 DNA: TGTACCAGCAGCCAAACAGCGGGAGGGATCTACGAGCAGTACTTC
CDR3 protein: CTSSQTAGGIYEQYF